The 3 T cell receptor beta chains reported below all come from one sample, sequenced in a study of long-term antiretroviral therapy in people with HIV (dated by TCRdb to 2021 to 2024). The immunoSEQ hsTCRB v3.0 assay was used at survey level resolution to sequence the TRB variable region. In its TCRdb copy, this immuneACCESS table keeps in-frame sequences only and misses some clones. Where compared with another copy, unresolved V genes explain less than half of these, and the others have no known cause. Within this sample are under 25,000 clones, with about 92% of them counted one time only. Clones ranked in the top ten supply 9% to 10% of the sample. The sequencing used unsorted PBMCs, collected 7.6 years after starting antiretroviral therapy. The origin of the receptors is a woman in her forties with HIV.

The chain combines TRBV5-1 with TRBJ1-2; possible D gene TRBD1, 6 bases. The CDR3 contains 14 residues. Per germline, CDR1 SGHRS and CDR2 YFSETQ. The V end was cut by 3 bases, the J end by 2 bases, with 11 bases between. CDR3 residues: CASSSTGENYGYTF. For the CDR3, the DNA is TGCGCCAGCAGCTCGACAGGAGAAAACTATGGCTACACCTTC.

This sequence joins TRBV30 and TRBJ1-6; D uncertain. CDR1 and CDR2 (germline): GTSNPN, SVGIG (reference sequence). With 1 base removed from V and 5 bases from J, the gap between germline ends came to 6 bases. The CDR3 has 13 amino acids. The CDR3 nucleotides are TGTGCCTGGAGTGAACCTAATAATTCACCCCTCCACTTT. This encodes CAWSEPNNSPLHF.

This clone appeared once. This sequence joins TRBV11-2 and TRBJ2-3; no reliable D call. With 1 base removed from V and 0 bases from J, the gap between germline ends came to 11 bases. The CDR3 sequence is 16 residues long. Germline V gene lookup returns CDR1 SGHAT and CDR2 FQNNGV. CDR3 loop: CASSLGALGSTDTQYF. As DNA, the CDR3 is TGTGCCAGCAGCTTAGGGGCTCTAGGGAGCACAGATACGCAGTATTTT.